The 8 T cell receptor beta chains below all came from one sample that was sequenced in a study of blood T cell repertoires in COVID-19. The assay was immunoSEQ multiplex PCR, and TCRdb's table has in-frame clones only and misses some. The sample gives 55,000 to 65,000 clones, 78% of which show up once; about 25% is in the top ten. Sequences were obtained from peripheral blood. The receptors here all came from a human donor in a cohort sampled during active COVID-19.

This clone was observed a single time. This sequence joins TRBV6-4 and TRBJ2-3; 9 nucleotides match TRBD2. With 3 bases clipped from V and 0 bases from J, the junction kept 10 bases outside the gene matches. Per germline, CDR1 MRHNA and CDR2 SNTAGT. CDR3 length equals 18 residues. CDR3 DNA sequence: TGTGCCAGCAGTGAAAAGCGGGGGGCCATCATTAGCACAGATACGCAGTATTTT. Translating it yields CASSEKRGAIISTDTQYF.

V and J are TRBV3-1 (or the pseudogene TRBV3-2) and TRBJ2-5, with 14 positions matching TRBD2. The J segment lost 5 bases and the V segment lost 6 bases, leaving 8 bases of the junction unmatched. The V gene's germline CDR1 is LGHDT and CDR2 YNNKEL (reference sequence). The CDR3 spans 16 residues. This chain's CDR3 is CASRHGTSGSLETQYF. CDR3 bases: TGTGCCAGCAGACATGGGACTAGCGGGAGTTTGGAGACCCAGTACTTC.

The V call is TRBV14, the J call TRBJ2-5, with 7 bases fitting TRBD2. Germline CDR1 reads SGHDN; CDR2 reads FVKESK. V lost 2 bases to trimming and J lost 5 bases; unmatched junction nucleotides: 8. The CDR3 loop spans 15 amino acids. The CDR3 loop is CASSQRTGTMETQYF. Written as DNA, the CDR3 is TGTGCCAGCAGCCAAAGGACCGGGACTATGGAGACCCAGTACTTC.

J is TRBJ1-6 and V is TRBV18, with 8 bases fitting TRBD1. The CDR3 extends over 15 amino acids. The germline CDR1 and CDR2 sequences are KGHSH and LQKENI. V was pared by 0 bases and J by 7 bases, with 2 bases of the junction left unmatched. This chain's CDR3 is CASSPPSGGNSPLHF. In nucleotides, the CDR3 is TGTGCCAGCTCACCACCTTCAGGGGGCAATTCACCCCTCCACTTT.

CDR3 loop: CADRPGRCLGQPQHF. The CDR3 DNA is TGTGCCGATCGTCCAGGCCGCTGTTTGGGTCAGCCCCAGCATTTT. V is TRBV27 and J is TRBJ1-5; no clear D gene. The CDR3 extends over 15 amino acids. The germline V gene encodes CDR1 MNHEY and CDR2 SMNVEV (reference sequence). V lost 11 bases to trimming and J lost 6 bases, with 23 bases between them.

The chain links TRBV6-1 to TRBJ2-3; TRBD2 might be the D (6 bases). Germline assignment: CDR1 MNHNS and CDR2 SASEGT. The germline V and J ends were trimmed by 2 bases and 3 bases, with 12 bases remaining between them. This CDR3 spans 15 amino acids. CDR3 bases: TGTGCCAGCAGTGAACGGAGCGGACTAACAGATACGCAGTATTTT. It is translated as CASSERSGLTDTQYF.

This clone was found once. This rearrangement joins TRBV7-9 to TRBJ1-1, with 7 positions matching TRBD1. Germline CDR1 is SEHNR and CDR2 is FQNEAQ (reference sequence). This CDR3 is 15 amino acids long. Unmatched junction bases numbered 3, after V lost 1 base and J lost 1 base. DNA of the CDR3: TGTGCCAGCAGCTTAGACCAGGGGGAGAACACTGAAGCTTTCTTT. Encoded protein: CASSLDQGENTEAFF. The variable domain in full, completed from reference TRBV7-9 and TRBJ1-1, reads DTGVSQNPRHKITKRGQNVTFRCDPISEHNRLYWYRQTLGQGPEFLTYFQNEAQLEKSRLLSDRFSAERPKGSFSTLEIQRTEQGDSAMYLCASSLDQGENTEAFFGQGTRLTVV.

V gene TRBV12-3 or TRBV12-4 combines with J gene TRBJ1-6; D ambiguous. This CDR3 has 13 amino acids. V shed 6 bases and J shed 14 bases, with 17 bases lying between them. CDR3 DNA: TGTGCCAGCAGCCTACAGCTATCTTGGGCCCTCCACTTT. Amino acids: CASSLQLSWALHF.